This TCR beta chain is from a study of shared clonotypes between healthy human individuals. In its sample, this clone was seen once. The antigen remains undetermined. Data came from immunoSEQ multiplex PCR; TCRdb stores just in-frame clones and leaves some out. The table includes 2 million to 2.5 million clones, roughly 93% detected once. Study results and limitations: Clonotype sharing among the donors was expected to vary with sequencing depth.

The healthy adult donors were HIV-negative and reported no recent acute infections or vaccinations. The length of the CDR3 is 15 residues. V was trimmed by 3 bases and J by 4 bases, leaving 16 bases between them. The V gene's germline CDR1 is SGHRS and CDR2 YFSETQ. This chain connects TRBV5-1 to TRBJ1-1; TRBD1 might be the D (6 bases). The TCR comes from a man aged 18-30 years in good health. Some clones in this sample may be carry-over from other donors' samples. Sequenced: naive CD4+ T cells from PBMCs. Subset meaning: CD45RA+ positively selected. CDR3 in DNA: TGCGCCAGCAGCTCCAGGGCACAGGGAATCACTGAAGCTTTCTTT. Encoded protein: CASSSRAQGITEAFF.